This T cell receptor beta chain originates from a study of Ad26.COV2.S vaccination and SARS-CoV-2 variants. TCRdb keeps only in-frame clones here, not all; method: immunoSEQ multiplex PCR. This table has about 100,000 clones, roughly 75% appearing once. Points on this clone: Its antigen is as yet unknown.

Study conclusions and caveats: CD8+ and CD4+ T cells specific for spike reportedly responded with substantial breadth after vaccination. Analytic work on TCR breadth and depth might have understated the full extent of total T cell responses.

CDR1 and CDR2 (germline): GTSNPN, SVGIG (reference sequence). Trimming removed 3 bases from V and 5 bases from J, with 11 bases in between. The CDR3 covers 12 residues. The V gene is TRBV30, the J gene TRBJ2-7, with a possible D match to TRBD1 (6 bases). The sample here was peripheral blood, taken after recovery from COVID-19. This sequence was found in a human donor who had recovered from COVID-19. The chain's CDR3 is CAWRQQGDEQYF. CDR3 DNA: TGTGCCTGGAGGCAACAGGGAGACGAGCAGTACTTC.